This T cell receptor beta chain was sequenced during a study of shared clonotypes between healthy human individuals. Germline V gives CDR1 WSHSY, CDR2 SAAADI. The CDR3 length is 16 residues. Whole-study results and caveats: Read depth was anticipated to influence clonotype sharing among donors.

An assay was performed, and its level was deep. Splitting of each subset's genomic DNA was done evenly across several immunoSEQ plates. Each PCR replicate run on unsorted PBMC took in 300 ng DNA, tens of thousands of T cell genomes. The method was immunoSEQ multiplex PCR; TCRdb's version includes in-frame clones alone and lacks a portion of them. The sample gives 400,000 to 600,000 clones, 60% to 80% of which show up once; around 13% is in the top ten. Concerning this clone itself: Its target is not known. One junction end does not reproduce the germline sequence, and a read error may be involved.

The clonotype originates from a woman in her forties in good health. Some clones in this sample may be carry-over from other donors' samples. The V call is TRBV10-2, the J call TRBJ2-3; 8 bases are a match to TRBD2. What was sequenced was PBMCs. The DNA of the CDR3 is TGTGCCAGCAGTGAAATTCCGGGAGGGAGCACAGATACGCAGTATTTT. Translated: CASSEIPGGSTDTQYF.